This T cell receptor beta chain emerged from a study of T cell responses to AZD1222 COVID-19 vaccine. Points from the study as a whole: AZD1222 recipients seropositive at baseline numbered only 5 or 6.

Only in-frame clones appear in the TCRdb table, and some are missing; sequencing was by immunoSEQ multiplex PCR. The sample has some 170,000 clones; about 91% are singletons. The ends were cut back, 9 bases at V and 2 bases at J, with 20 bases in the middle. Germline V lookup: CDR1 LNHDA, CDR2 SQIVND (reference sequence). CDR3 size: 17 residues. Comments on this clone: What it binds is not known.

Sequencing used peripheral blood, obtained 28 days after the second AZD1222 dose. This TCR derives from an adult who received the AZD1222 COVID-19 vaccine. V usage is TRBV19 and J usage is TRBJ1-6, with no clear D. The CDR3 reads CASGKVGDVAYNSPLHF. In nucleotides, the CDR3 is TGTGCCAGCGGGAAGGTAGGCGACGTGGCCTATAATTCACCCCTCCACTTT.